This T cell receptor (beta chain) came from a study of siplizumab effects on memory and regulatory T cells. Overall study findings and caveats: Siplizumab cultures yielded proliferating Tregs whose suppressive function was not confirmed. The mean Treg-derived percentage of mappable alloreactive CD4+ clones was roughly 69% with siplizumab compared with 25% to 30% in controls. Naive T cells were seen as more diverse than memory cells and as major alloresponse contributors.

Both ends counted, the CDR3 spans 14 residues. Per germline, CDR1 SGHTS and CDR2 YDEGEE. Libraries were prepared by immunoSEQ multiplex PCR; TCRdb keeps only in-frame clonotypes and omits some of them. The table shows 98,000 or so clones, with roughly 92% occurring only once. With respect to this clone: Its specificity is not known. Given the absence of the conserved phenylalanine or tryptophan at the CDR3 end, a read error is likely. The DNA is omitted, as the CDR3 cannot be located on it reliably, and the CDR3 follows TCRdb's listing.

The sequencing sample was made of Tregs sorted from blood. The V gene is TRBV5-8, the J gene TRBJ2-6. The TCR sequence derives from a human donor in good health. CDR3 loop: CASFCVHPHKVGPI.